The rows below give T cell receptor beta chains drawn from one sample of a study of blood T cell repertoires in COVID-19. The protocol was immunoSEQ multiplex PCR, while the TCRdb copy is restricted to in-frame clones and leaves out a portion. The sample carries approximately 100,000 clones, around 90% recorded once. The sequenced sample consisted of peripheral blood. These TCRs come from a human donor in a cohort sampled during active COVID-19. Both conserved end residues are part of each CDR3. Fields, in order: V gene, D gene, J gene, clone size, CDR3 protein, CDR3 DNA. D genes are given only for firm matches. Rows may omit the clone size; those that give it use once, few, many or a size class.

TRBV24-1	TRBD1	TRBJ2-1	-	CATSEGRQGMGTYNEQFF	TGTGCCACCAGTGAGGGAAGACAGGGTATGGGAACCTACAATGAGCAGTTCTTC
TRBV27	TRBD1	TRBJ1-6	-	CASKVTGTANSPLHF	TGTGCCAGCAAGGTCACCGGGACAGCCAATTCACCCCTCCACTTT
TRBV2	TRBD1	TRBJ1-5	-	CASSEVTGAHPEHF	TGTGCCAGCAGTGAAGTGACAGGGGCCCACCCAGAGCATTTT
TRBV12-5	-	TRBJ1-4	few	CASAPMGLLGEKLFF	TGTGCTAGTGCGCCAATGGGGCTCTTGGGGGAAAAACTGTTTTTT
TRBV6-2/TRBV6-3	-	TRBJ2-7	-	CASSYLGAVPSYEQYF	TGTGCCAGCAGTTACTTGGGAGCGGTTCCGTCCTACGAGCAGTACTTC
TRBV7-3	-	TRBJ2-2	-	CASSLQGGSTGELFF	TGTGCCAGCAGCTTACAGGGTGGTAGCACCGGGGAGCTGTTTTTT
TRBV11-3	-	TRBJ2-3	-	CASSPTRGTDTQYF	TGTGCCAGCAGCCCGACGAGGGGCACAGATACGCAGTATTTT
TRBV4-3	TRBD2	TRBJ2-2	-	CASSQVGLAGNTGELFF	TGCGCCAGCAGCCAAGTGGGGCTAGCGGGGAACACCGGGGAGCTGTTTTTT
TRBV5-1	-	TRBJ1-4	once	CASSFGTTLINEKLFF	TGCGCCAGCAGCTTTGGCACCACCTTAATCAATGAAAAACTGTTTTTT
TRBV6-5	-	TRBJ2-4	once	CASSYGQQNIQYF	TGTGCCAGCAGTTACGGACAGCAAAACATTCAGTACTTC
TRBV5-4	TRBD1	TRBJ2-2	-	CASSLGQGNTGELFF	TGTGCCAGCAGCTTAGGACAGGGTAACACCGGGGAGCTGTTTTTT
TRBV18	-	TRBJ1-3	-	CASSPSSGRSGNTIYF	TGTGCCAGCTCACCGTCTTCAGGGCGCTCTGGAAACACCATATATTTT
TRBV19	TRBD1	TRBJ2-5	-	CASSPQPTGAETQYF	TGTGCCAGTAGTCCCCAACCAACAGGGGCGGAGACCCAGTACTTC
TRBV21-1	-	TRBJ2-7	-	CASSNPQAGGPYEQYF	TGTGCCAGCAGCAACCCTCAAGCGGGAGGGCCTTACGAGCAGTACTTC
TRBV7-9	TRBD1	TRBJ1-2	-	CASSSNNRGQGPRGYTF	TGTGCCAGCAGCTCTAATAACAGGGGGCAGGGCCCCCGTGGCTACACCTTC
TRBV18	TRBD1	TRBJ1-1	once	CASSLGTGTTEAFF	TGTGCCAGCTCACTAGGGACAGGAACCACTGAAGCTTTCTTT
TRBV18	-	TRBJ1-1	-	CASSPPGGPNTEAFF	TGTGCCAGCTCACCCCCGGGGGGTCCTAACACTGAAGCTTTCTTT
TRBV28	TRBD1	TRBJ1-5	-	CASSFFGQGKQPQHF	TGTGCCAGCAGTTTCTTCGGACAGGGCAAACAGCCCCAGCATTTT
TRBV4-1	-	TRBJ2-1	once	CASSQALQGTYNEQFF	TGCGCCAGCAGCCAAGCCCTACAGGGAACCTACAATGAGCAGTTCTTC
TRBV10-3	-	TRBJ2-3	-	CAISHSLATDTQYF	TGTGCCATCAGTCACAGTCTGGCCACAGATACGCAGTATTTT
TRBV27	-	TRBJ2-7	-	CASSGSDRLRSSYEQYF	TGTGCCAGCAGTGGATCCGACAGGTTAAGGAGCTCCTACGAGCAGTACTTC
TRBV11-2	TRBD2	TRBJ2-7	-	CASSLGAGGSGRYEQYF	TGTGCCAGCAGCTTAGGCGCTGGCGGGAGTGGGCGCTACGAGCAGTACTTC
TRBV4-1	-	TRBJ1-6	once	CASSHRRTDEFRPLHF	TGCGCCAGCAGCCACAGGAGGACAGACGAATTCAGGCCCCTCCACTTT
TRBV7-6	-	TRBJ2-5	-	CASSHSWQETQYF	TGTGCCAGCAGCCATTCATGGCAGGAGACCCAGTACTTC
TRBV6-2/TRBV6-3	TRBD2	TRBJ2-2	few	CASSDGLAGGNTGELFF	TGTGCCAGCAGTGACGGTCTAGCGGGAGGGAACACCGGGGAGCTGTTTTTT
TRBV5-1	TRBD1	TRBJ1-3	-	CASSPDRGRDTIYF	TGCGCCAGCAGCCCTGACAGGGGGCGGGACACCATATATTTT
TRBV2	-	TRBJ1-6	few	CASSSTGLSNSPLHF	TGTGCCAGCAGCTCAACTGGGCTCTCGAATTCACCCCTCCACTTT
TRBV28	TRBD1	TRBJ1-5	-	CASGQGLFQPQHF	TGTGCCAGCGGACAGGGCTTGTTTCAGCCCCAGCATTTT
TRBV30	-	TRBJ1-5	-	CAWSVGYRLLGNQPQHF	TGTGCCTGGAGTGTAGGGTACAGGCTTCTAGGCAATCAGCCCCAGCATTTT
TRBV5-1	TRBD1	TRBJ1-5	-	CASSSGTGSNQPQHF	TGCGCCAGCAGCTCCGGGACAGGGAGCAATCAGCCCCAGCATTTT
TRBV9	-	TRBJ2-1	-	CASSPRWENNEQFF	TGTGCCAGCAGCCCCCGATGGGAGAACAATGAGCAGTTCTTC
TRBV6-5	TRBD1	TRBJ1-2	-	CASRGTGGDGYTF	TGTGCCAGCAGGGGGACAGGGGGCGATGGCTACACCTTC
TRBV9	TRBD2	TRBJ2-7	-	CASSVAGGTYEQYF	TGTGCCAGCAGCGTAGCGGGAGGGACCTACGAGCAGTACTTC
TRBV19	-	TRBJ1-1	-	CASSFKGLSNTEAFF	TGTGCCAGTAGTTTCAAGGGGTTATCGAACACTGAAGCTTTCTTT
TRBV15	-	TRBJ2-5	-	CATSPLLAAQETQYF	TGTGCCACCAGCCCTCTCCTCGCGGCTCAAGAGACCCAGTACTTC
TRBV5-1	-	TRBJ1-1	-	CASSGGIEAFF	TGCGCCAGCAGCGGGGGGATTGAAGCTTTCTTT
TRBV11-2	TRBD1	TRBJ1-4	-	CASSAGQGNEKLFF	TGTGCCAGCAGCGCGGGACAGGGAAATGAAAAACTGTTTTTT
TRBV27	TRBD2	TRBJ2-7	few	CASSLRGTSGRNYEQYF	TGTGCCAGCAGTTTACGGGGGACTAGCGGGAGGAACTACGAGCAGTACTTC
TRBV30	TRBD1	TRBJ2-7	once	CAWRLPEGQGFYEQYF	TGTGCCTGGAGACTCCCCGAGGGACAGGGGTTTTACGAGCAGTACTTC
TRBV24-1	-	TRBJ1-5	once	CATSDQDRRQPQHF	TGTGCCACCAGTGACCAAGACAGAAGGCAGCCCCAGCATTTT
TRBV2	TRBD1	TRBJ1-6	-	CASSEFTGAFNSPLHF	TGTGCCAGCAGTGAATTTACAGGGGCTTTTAATTCACCCCTCCACTTT
TRBV19	-	TRBJ1-5	-	CASSAYSNQPQHF	TGTGCCAGCAGCGCTTATAGCAATCAGCCCCAGCATTTT
TRBV5-1	TRBD1	TRBJ2-2	-	CASSLDPGQGRAGELFF	TGCGCCAGCAGCTTGGACCCGGGACAGGGAAGAGCCGGGGAGCTGTTTTTT
TRBV12-3/TRBV12-4	TRBD1	TRBJ1-1	once	CASRTGGDTEAFF	TGTGCCAGCCGTACAGGGGGGGACACTGAAGCTTTCTTT